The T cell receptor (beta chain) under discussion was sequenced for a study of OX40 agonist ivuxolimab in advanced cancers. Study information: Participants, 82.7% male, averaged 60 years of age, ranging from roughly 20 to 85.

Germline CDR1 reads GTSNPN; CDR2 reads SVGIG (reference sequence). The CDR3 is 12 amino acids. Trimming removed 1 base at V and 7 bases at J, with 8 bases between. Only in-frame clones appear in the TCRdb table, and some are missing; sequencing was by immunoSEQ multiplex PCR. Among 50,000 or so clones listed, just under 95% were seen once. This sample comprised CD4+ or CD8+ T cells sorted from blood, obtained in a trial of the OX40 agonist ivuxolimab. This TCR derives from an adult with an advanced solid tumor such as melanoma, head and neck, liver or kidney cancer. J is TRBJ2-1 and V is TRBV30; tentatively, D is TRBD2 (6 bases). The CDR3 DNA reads TGTGCCTGGAGTGCGGGGGTGAATGAGCAGTTCTTC. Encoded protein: CAWSAGVNEQFF.